The source of this TCR beta chain is a study of cytomegalovirus exposure and HLA in healthy donors. Here immunoSEQ multiplex PCR was the method, and the copy in TCRdb shows in-frame clones only, minus some. The table has around 110,000 clones, around 89% seen once. A few counts support this clone. Its antigen is still unknown. Study-wide points: It was reported that the classifier diagnosed cytomegalovirus status with high specificity and sensitivity in both the original and validation cohorts. There were three CMV-associated chains whose specificity for CMV antigens was confirmed in vitro.

The V end was cut by 5 bases, the J end by 3 bases, with 8 bases between. CDR1 MRHNA and CDR2 SNTAGT come from the germline V gene. The CDR3 length is 13 residues. V is TRBV6-4 and J is TRBJ1-5, with no clear D. Sample: PBMCs. This TCR was sampled from a woman aged 18-30 years in good health and CMV-seropositive. CDR3 nucleotide sequence: TGTGCCAGCAGTCCTGGCCCCAATCAGCCCCAGCATTTT. Its translation is CASSPGPNQPQHF.